This TCR beta chain was identified during a study of T cells after yellow fever vaccination. Findings and limits, study-wide: Clonotype sharing between CD4 and CD8 compartments was small. A weaker but faster secondary response was observed, peaking on day 5 versus 15. Abundant clonotypes (contaminants from the bulk population) could be present in FACS-sorted repertoires. The booster response re-showed most primary clones: 95% to 96% CD4, approximately 90% CD8.

About this clonotype itself: Antigen specificity is unknown.

MiXCR was run by TCRdb on the 5' RACE reads, yielding one entry per CDR3 protein. Among under 600,000 distinct CDR3 sequences listed, about 13% were seen once. Trimming pared 6 bases from V and 4 bases from J, leaving 18 bases between. The length of the CDR3 is 16 residues. The germline V gene encodes CDR1 SGHTA and CDR2 FQGNSA. The starting material was PBMCs, obtained on the day of the yellow fever booster vaccination. The rearrangement joins TRBV7-2 to TRBJ2-2; D perhaps matches TRBD1 (6 bases). This receptor was obtained from a man aged 25 to 40 who received the YFV17D yellow fever vaccine. CDR3 sequence: CASSYYRGSRTGELFF. In DNA, the CDR3 is TGTGCCAGCAGTTACTATAGGGGGTCGCGCACCGGGGAGCTGTTTTTT.